These 28 T cell receptor beta chains were all obtained from the same sample, sequenced in a study of blood T cells in healthy people across ages. Alongside a J-beta primer mix, a sample-barcoded 5' primer served in a second PCR lasting roughly 7 to 11 cycles. TCRdb reanalysed the 5' RACE reads using MiXCR and keeps one entry per CDR3 protein. The sample shows approximately 350,000 distinct CDR3 sequences, 52% of them seen only once. Material: blood. The receptor source for this set is a man aged 55 to 70 in good health.

This clonotype was seen many times. CDR3 protein: CASSLEGGPYEQYF. The CDR3, as DNA: TGTGCCAGCAGCTTAGAGGGAGGGCCCTACGAGCAGTACTTC. The V gene is TRBV7-2, the J gene TRBJ2-7; 7 bases match TRBD2. V lost 1 base and J lost 2; bases outside the gene matches: 2. The V gene's germline CDR1 is SGHTA and CDR2 FQGNSA. The CDR3 loop spans 14 amino acids.

This chain joins TRBV7-3 and TRBJ2-1; 8 bases line up with TRBD2. Germline V gene data show CDR1 as SGHTA and CDR2 as FQGTGA. CDR3 length: 15 amino acids. Unmatched junction bases numbered 9, after V lost 5 bases and J lost 6 bases. The DNA for the CDR3 is TGTGCCAGCAGCGCAGCGGGAGAGAGGGGCAATGAGCAGTTCTTC. Its protein is CASSAAGERGNEQFF.

This clonotype was seen only once. The chain employs TRBV9 and TRBJ1-4; 8 nucleotides agree with TRBD1. Germline assignment: CDR1 SGDLS and CDR2 YYNGEE. The CDR3 has 16 amino acids. V gave up 3 bases and J gave up 1 base; unmatched junction bases: 5. CDR3 in amino acids: CASSADRGGTNEKLFF. In DNA form, the CDR3 reads TGTGCCAGCAGCGCCGACAGGGGTGGAACTAATGAAAAACTGTTTTTT.

V and J are TRBV6-5 and TRBJ2-1, with TRBD2 as a possible D gene (7 bases). CDR3 size: 18 residues. V lost 4 bases and J 4 bases, leaving 23 bases between the germline ends. Per the germline V gene, CDR1 is MNHEY and CDR2 is SVGAGI. The CDR3 DNA follows: TGTGCCAGCAGTTTGGACAAGGGTCTCGCGGGGGCATACAATGAGCAGTTCTTC. Translation gives CASSLDKGLAGAYNEQFF.

The genes are TRBV7-2 and TRBJ2-5; unclear D gene. The CDR3 has 14 amino acids. Trimming pared 4 bases from V and 3 bases from J, leaving 12 bases between. Germline V CDR1 and CDR2: SGHTA, FQGNSA. The CDR3 region is CASSSSSIKETQYF. In DNA, the CDR3 is TGTGCCAGCAGCTCCTCCTCCATTAAAGAGACCCAGTACTTC.

This clonotype was recorded once. The rearrangement links TRBV21-1 to TRBJ2-4; the D call in the table, TRBD2, was not verified against the DNA. TRBV21-1 is reported as a pseudogene. The CDR3 contains 15 residues. The CDR3 bases are TGTGCCAGCAAAGGGGAGGTGGGGACCAAAAACATTCAGTACTTC. Amino acids: CASKGEVGTKNIQYF.

The V gene is TRBV5-1, the J gene TRBJ2-5; 13 bases are a match to TRBD2. The CDR3 spans 15 residues. Trimming cost V 4 bases and J 5 bases; bases outside gene matches: 5. Per germline, CDR1 SGHRS and CDR2 YFSETQ. The CDR3 nucleotides read TGCGCCAGCAGCCCCGGGACTAGCGGGATTGAGACCCAGTACTTC. The encoded protein is CASSPGTSGIETQYF. Combining the CDR3 with reference TRBV5-1 and TRBJ2-5 gives the whole variable domain KAGVTQTPRYLIKTRGQQVTLSCSPISGHRSVSWYQQTPGQGLQFLFEYFSETQRNKGNFPGRFSGRQFSNSRSEMNVSTLELGDSALYLCASSPGTSGIETQYFGPGTRLLVL.

This sequence joins TRBV4-1 and TRBJ2-3; tentative D call: TRBD1 (6 bases). Trimming left V 4 bases short and J 2 bases short, with 19 bases between. Germline V gene sequence: CDR1 MGHRA, CDR2 YSYEKL. The CDR3 covers 17 residues. The CDR3 is CASSRLVVRGPTDTQYF. The CDR3, as DNA: TGCGCCAGCAGCCGATTGGTGGTCAGGGGCCCCACAGATACGCAGTATTTT.

Remarks on this clonotype: Since a much larger clone is just one base distant, this may be a read error. This chain joins TRBV10-3 and TRBJ1-2; no reliable D call. The CDR3 loop spans 14 amino acids. CDR1 is ENHRY and CDR2 is SYGVKD in the germline V gene. The CDR3 sequence: CAVSVDPSRYGYTF. In DNA, the CDR3 is TGTGCCGTCAGCGTTGACCCGTCCCGCTATGGCTACACCTTC.

CDR3 protein: CASSPQQGAGYGYTF. CDR3 sequence (DNA): TGTGCCAGCAGCCCCCAACAGGGGGCAGGCTATGGCTACACCTTC. The V gene is TRBV7-2, the J gene TRBJ1-2, with TRBD1 identical over 9 bases. Germline CDR1 and CDR2: SGHTA and FQGNSA. The CDR3 sequence is 15 residues long. Trimming took 5 bases from V and 4 from J; bases not matched to a gene: 8.

This clonotype was detected a few times. This chain links TRBV12-3 or TRBV12-4 with TRBJ2-2, with D tentatively TRBD1 (6 bases). V lost 5 bases to trimming and J lost 0 bases, with 10 bases between them. The CDR3 runs 15 residues. This CDR3 is CASSRNRANTGELFF. CDR3 coding DNA: TGTGCCAGCAGTAGGAACAGGGCGAACACCGGGGAGCTGTTTTTT.

This clonotype was observed a few times. The chain links TRBV6-5 to TRBJ2-7; TRBD2 is a possible D gene (5 bases). CDR1 and CDR2 from the germline V gene are MNHEY and SVGAGI. The CDR3 contains 14 residues. V shed 0 bases and J shed 5 bases, with 11 bases lying between them. This chain's CDR3 is CASSYSMGSNEQYF. CDR3 sequence (DNA): TGTGCCAGCAGTTACTCCATGGGGAGCAACGAGCAGTACTTC.

This clonotype came up once. Compared with germline, one end of the junction differs, possibly owing to a read error. V usage is TRBV6-2 or TRBV6-3 and J usage is TRBJ2-3; the match to TRBD1 covers 8 bases. The CDR3 consists of 14 residues. Germline V gene lookup returns CDR1 MNHEY and CDR2 SVGEGT. The CDR3 nucleotides read TGTGCCAGCACCAAAGGACAGGGCACGGATACGCAGTATTTT. This sequence encodes CASTKGQGTDTQYF.

The genes are TRBV29-1 and TRBJ2-5; D is perhaps TRBD2 (6 bases). Trimming took 0 bases from V and 4 from J, leaving 12 bases between them. From germline, CDR1 is SQVTM and CDR2 ANQGSEA. This CDR3 spans 14 amino acids. CDR3 coding DNA: TGCAGCGTTGAAGAGGGGGGAGTCAGAGAGACCCAGTACTTC. Translating gives CSVEEGGVRETQYF.

This clonotype was picked up many times. The gene calls are TRBV6-5 and TRBJ1-6, with TRBD1 as a possible D gene (5 bases). CDR1 MNHEY and CDR2 SVGAGI come from the germline V gene. V lost 7 bases and J 7 bases, leaving 17 bases between the germline ends. CDR3 size: 15 residues. The CDR3 DNA sequence: TGTGCCAGCACAGGAACCGGGACGGCAAATTCACCCCTCCACTTT. This codes for CASTGTGTANSPLHF.

The chain's CDR3 is CASSFDYRYEQYF. For the CDR3, the DNA is TGTGCCAGCAGCTTCGACTACCGCTACGAGCAGTACTTC. The rearrangement links TRBV7-2 to TRBJ2-7; tentative D call: TRBD2 (5 bases). The CDR3 has 13 amino acids. V lost 3 bases, J lost 3 bases, and 9 bases lay in between. Germline CDR1 SGHTA, CDR2 FQGNSA.

The chain has TRBV20-1 and TRBJ2-7, with D unclear. Trimming removed 5 bases from V and 0 bases from J, with 17 bases in between. The germline V gene encodes CDR1 DFQATT and CDR2 SNEGSKA (reference sequence). The CDR3 is made up of 15 amino acids. CDR3 sequence (DNA): TGCAGTGCTTCCCCCCCTACGAGTAGCTCCTACGAGCAGTACTTC. Amino acid sequence: CSASPPTSSSYEQYF.

This clonotype was seen a handful of times. The V gene is TRBV5-1, the J gene TRBJ2-1; TRBD1 aligns across 10 bases. After removal of 3 bases from V and 0 bases from J, the junction contained 6 bases not matched to a gene. Germline lookup yields CDR1 SGHRS and CDR2 YFSETQ. There are 17 residues in the CDR3. In DNA form, the CDR3 reads TGCGCCAGCAGCTCCGGGACAGGGGCCAGCTCCTACAATGAGCAGTTCTTC. As protein: CASSSGTGASSYNEQFF.

This chain links TRBV29-1 with TRBJ2-1; no clear D gene. The J call may be wrong; the DNA end is better matched by TRBJ2-7. Germline V gene data show CDR1 as SQVTM and CDR2 as ANQGSEA. The CDR3 spans 14 residues. In nucleotides, the CDR3 is TGCAGCGTTGATCGACCGACCCGTTACAATGAGCAGTACTTC. Translating gives CSVDRPTRYNEQYF.

The chain combines TRBV2 with TRBJ2-7, with 7 bases lining up with TRBD1. Germline V CDR1 and CDR2: SNHLY, FYNNEI. V shed 8 bases and J 7 bases; nucleotides not matched to a gene: 8. This CDR3 comprises 12 residues. CDR3 sequence reads: CASGGTANEQYF. CDR3 DNA: TGTGCCAGCGGTGGGACAGCAAATGAGCAGTACTTC.

The V gene is TRBV25-1, the J gene TRBJ2-1; D uncertain. The CDR3 contains 14 residues. The germline V gene has CDR1 MGHDK and CDR2 SYGVNS. The V end lost 4 bases, the J end lost 1 base, and 8 bases lay between the germline ends. The CDR3 is CASSGTNSYNEQFF. The CDR3 DNA follows: TGTGCCAGCAGTGGTACAAATTCCTACAATGAGCAGTTCTTC. The full variable domain, in which reference TRBV25-1 and TRBJ2-1 provide the parts outside the CDR3, is EADIYQTPRYLVIGTGKKITLECSQTMGHDKMYWYQQDPGMELHLIHYSYGVNSTEKGDLSSESTVSRIRTEHFPLTLESARPSHTSQYLCASSGTNSYNEQFFGPGTRLTVL.

J is TRBJ2-6 and V is TRBV6-6, with 12 nucleotides matching TRBD1. Germline V gene lookup returns CDR1 MNHNY and CDR2 SVGAGI (reference sequence). V trimming: 11 bases; J trimming: 2 bases; junction bases outside the gene matches: 1. The CDR3 is made up of 14 amino acids. The CDR3 loop is CAGTGGAGANVLTF. The CDR3 nucleotides read TGTGCCGGGACAGGGGGCGCTGGGGCCAACGTCCTGACTTTC.

This rearrangement joins TRBV27 to TRBJ1-2; 7 bases align to TRBD1. CDR3 length: 15 residues. V shed 3 bases, J shed 4 bases, and the junction held 8 bases outside the gene matches. In germline, CDR1 is MNHEY, CDR2 SMNVEV (reference sequence). The CDR3: CASSFKQGIVYGYTF. For the CDR3, the DNA is TGTGCCAGCAGTTTCAAACAGGGGATTGTCTATGGCTACACCTTC.

The V gene is TRBV6-5, the J gene TRBJ2-3; TRBD1 matches 9 bases. The germline CDR1 and CDR2 sequences are MNHEY and SVGAGI. The CDR3 runs 13 residues. V lost 5 bases and J lost 6; bases outside the gene matches: 3. The CDR3 is CASSDDRGDTQYF. The DNA of the CDR3 is TGTGCCAGCAGTGACGACAGGGGGGATACGCAGTATTTT.

The chain recombines TRBV12-3 or TRBV12-4 with TRBJ2-3; 10 nucleotides line up with TRBD2. There are 16 residues in the CDR3. V was clipped by 6 bases and J by 4 bases; unmatched bases: 10. CDR3: CASSKRASGSADTQYF. The CDR3 DNA is TGTGCCAGCAGCAAAAGGGCTAGCGGGAGTGCAGATACGCAGTATTTT.

This chain joins TRBV9 and TRBJ2-7; D is unresolved. Trimming took off 4 bases at V and 0 bases at J, with 11 bases between the two ends. The germline gives CDR1 SGDLS, CDR2 YYNGEE. The CDR3 loop spans 14 amino acids. This chain's CDR3 is CASSPGPISYEQYF. CDR3 DNA: TGTGCCAGCAGCCCCGGGCCGATCTCCTACGAGCAGTACTTC.

The rearrangement uses TRBV2 and TRBJ1-6, with a possible D match to TRBD1 (6 bases). Trimming shortened V by 7 bases and J by 4 bases, and 14 bases separated the two germline ends. CDR1 and CDR2 from the germline V gene are SNHLY and FYNNEI. The CDR3 contains 15 residues. In DNA form, the CDR3 reads TGTGCCAGCACTGCGGACAGAGCTTATAATTCACCCCTCCACTTT. Protein: CASTADRAYNSPLHF.

V is TRBV11-3 and J is TRBJ2-4; the match to TRBD1 covers 9 bases. Germline CDR1 and CDR2: SGHNT and YENEEA. Unmatched junction bases numbered 5, after V lost 5 bases and J lost 0 bases. The CDR3 sequence is 16 residues long. The CDR3 is CASSPGTGLAKNIQYF. CDR3 DNA: TGTGCCAGCAGCCCCGGGACAGGGCTAGCCAAAAACATTCAGTACTTC.